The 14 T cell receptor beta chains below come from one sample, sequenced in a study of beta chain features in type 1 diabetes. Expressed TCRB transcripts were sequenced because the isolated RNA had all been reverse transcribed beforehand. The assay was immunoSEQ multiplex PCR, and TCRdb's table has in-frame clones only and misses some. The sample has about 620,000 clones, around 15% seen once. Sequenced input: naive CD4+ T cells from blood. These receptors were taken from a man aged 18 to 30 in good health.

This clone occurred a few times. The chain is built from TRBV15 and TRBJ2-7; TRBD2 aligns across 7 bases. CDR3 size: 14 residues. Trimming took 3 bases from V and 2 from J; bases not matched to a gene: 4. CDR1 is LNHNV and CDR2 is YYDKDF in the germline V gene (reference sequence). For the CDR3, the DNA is TGTGCCACCAGCAGGGGGAGGGGAGCCTACGAGCAGTACTTC. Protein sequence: CATSRGRGAYEQYF. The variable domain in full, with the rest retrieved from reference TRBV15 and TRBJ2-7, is DAMVIQNPRYQVTQFGKPVTLSCSQTLNHNVMYWYQQKSSQAPKLLFHYYDKDFNNEADTPDNFQSRRPNTSFCFLDIRSPGLGDTAMYLCATSRGRGAYEQYFGPGTRLTVT.

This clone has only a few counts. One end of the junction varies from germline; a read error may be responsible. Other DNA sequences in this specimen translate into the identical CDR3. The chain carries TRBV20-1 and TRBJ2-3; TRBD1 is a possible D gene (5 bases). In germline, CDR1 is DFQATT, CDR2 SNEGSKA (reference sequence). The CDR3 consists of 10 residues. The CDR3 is CSATTDTQYF. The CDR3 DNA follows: TGCAGTGCAACGACAGACACGCAGTATTTT.

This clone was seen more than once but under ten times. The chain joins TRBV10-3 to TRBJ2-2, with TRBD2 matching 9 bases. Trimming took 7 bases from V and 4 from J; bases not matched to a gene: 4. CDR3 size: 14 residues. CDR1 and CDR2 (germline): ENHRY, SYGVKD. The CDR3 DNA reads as TGTGCCATCACCCCACTAGCGGGCACCGGGGAGCTGTTTTTT. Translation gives CAITPLAGTGELFF.

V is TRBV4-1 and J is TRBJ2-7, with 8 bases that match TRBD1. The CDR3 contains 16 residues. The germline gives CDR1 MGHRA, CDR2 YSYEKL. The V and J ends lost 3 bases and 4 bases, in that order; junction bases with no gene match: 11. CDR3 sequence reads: CASSHGRGQGKYEQYF. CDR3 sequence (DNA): TGCGCCAGCAGCCATGGCAGAGGACAGGGCAAATACGAGCAGTACTTC.

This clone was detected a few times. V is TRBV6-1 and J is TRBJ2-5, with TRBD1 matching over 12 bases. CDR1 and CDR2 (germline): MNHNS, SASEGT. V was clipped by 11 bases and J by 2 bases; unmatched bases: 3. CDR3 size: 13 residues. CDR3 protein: CAGDRGRQETQYF. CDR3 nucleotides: TGTGCCGGGGACAGGGGGCGTCAAGAGACCCAGTACTTC.

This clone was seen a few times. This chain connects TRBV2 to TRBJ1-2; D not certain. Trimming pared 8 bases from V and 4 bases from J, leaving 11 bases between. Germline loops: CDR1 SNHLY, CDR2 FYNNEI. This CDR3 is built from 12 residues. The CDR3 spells CASGPFVYGYTF. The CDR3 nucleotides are TGTGCCAGCGGGCCGTTCGTCTATGGCTACACCTTC.

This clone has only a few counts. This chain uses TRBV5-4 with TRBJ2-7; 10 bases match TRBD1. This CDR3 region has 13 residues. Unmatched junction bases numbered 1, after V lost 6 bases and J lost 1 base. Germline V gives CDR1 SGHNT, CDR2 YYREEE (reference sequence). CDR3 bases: TGTGCCAGCATGGACAGGGGGTCCTACGAGCAGTACTTC. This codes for CASMDRGSYEQYF.

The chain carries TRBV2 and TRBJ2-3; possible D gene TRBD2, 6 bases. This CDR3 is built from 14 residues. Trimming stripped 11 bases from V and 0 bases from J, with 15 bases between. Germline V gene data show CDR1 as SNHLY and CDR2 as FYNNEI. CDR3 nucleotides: TGTGCCCTGGGGCGGGAATCTAGCACAGATACGCAGTATTTT. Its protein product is CALGRESSTDTQYF. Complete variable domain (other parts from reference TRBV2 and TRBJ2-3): EPEVTQTPSHQVTQMGQEVILRCVPISNHLYFYWYRQILGQKVEFLVSFYNNEISEKSEIFDDQFSVERPDGSNFTLKIRSTKLEDSAMYFCALGRESSTDTQYFGPGTRLTVL.

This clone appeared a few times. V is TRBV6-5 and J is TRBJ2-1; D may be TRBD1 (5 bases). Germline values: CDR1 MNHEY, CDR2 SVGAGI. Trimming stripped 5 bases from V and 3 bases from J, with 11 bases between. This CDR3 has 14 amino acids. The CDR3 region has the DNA TGTGCCAGCAGTGTTGACAGACTCTACAATGAGCAGTTCTTC. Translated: CASSVDRLYNEQFF.

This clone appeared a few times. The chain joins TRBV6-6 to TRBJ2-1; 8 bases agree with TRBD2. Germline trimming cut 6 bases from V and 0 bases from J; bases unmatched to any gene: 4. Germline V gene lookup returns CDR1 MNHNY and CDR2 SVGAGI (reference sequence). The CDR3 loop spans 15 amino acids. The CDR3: CASRPGGVSYNEQFF. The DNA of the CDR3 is TGTGCCAGCAGGCCCGGGGGGGTCTCCTACAATGAGCAGTTCTTC.

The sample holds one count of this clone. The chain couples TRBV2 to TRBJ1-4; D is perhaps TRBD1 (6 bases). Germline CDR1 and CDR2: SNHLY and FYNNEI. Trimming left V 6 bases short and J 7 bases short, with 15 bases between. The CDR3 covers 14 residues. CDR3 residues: CASRIQGVSEKLFF. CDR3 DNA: TGTGCCAGCAGGATACAGGGTGTGAGTGAAAAACTGTTTTTT.

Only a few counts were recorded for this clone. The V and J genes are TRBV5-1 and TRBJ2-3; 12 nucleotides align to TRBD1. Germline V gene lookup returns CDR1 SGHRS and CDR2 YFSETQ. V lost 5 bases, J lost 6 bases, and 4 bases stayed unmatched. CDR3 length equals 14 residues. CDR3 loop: CASRPGQGADTQYF. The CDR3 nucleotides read TGCGCCAGCAGGCCGGGACAGGGGGCGGATACGCAGTATTTT.

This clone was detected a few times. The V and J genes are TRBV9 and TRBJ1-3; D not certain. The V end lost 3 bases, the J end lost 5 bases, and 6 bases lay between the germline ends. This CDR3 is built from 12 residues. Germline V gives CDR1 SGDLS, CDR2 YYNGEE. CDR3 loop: CASSAARNTIYF. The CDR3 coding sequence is TGTGCCAGCAGCGCCGCGAGAAACACCATATATTTT. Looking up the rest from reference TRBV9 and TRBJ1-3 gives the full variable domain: DSGVTQTPKHLITATGQRVTLRCSPRSGDLSVYWYQQSLDQGLQFLIQYYNGEERAKGNILERFSAQQFPDLHSELNLSSLELGDSALYFCASSAARNTIYFGEGSWLTVV.

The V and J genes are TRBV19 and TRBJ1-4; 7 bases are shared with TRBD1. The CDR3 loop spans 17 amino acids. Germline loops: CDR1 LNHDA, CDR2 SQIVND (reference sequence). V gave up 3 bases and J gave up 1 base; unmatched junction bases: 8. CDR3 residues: CASSIGDSLGTNEKLFF. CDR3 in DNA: TGTGCCAGTAGTATTGGGGACAGTCTTGGAACTAATGAAAAACTGTTTTTT.